The source of this TCR beta chain is a study of blood T cell repertoires in COVID-19. About the study: Both acute and convalescent COVID-19 samples were obtained from the United States, Italy and Spain. From T cells, B-cell-depleted T cells, or PBMCs came the material, which was cDNA or gDNA.

Per the original methods: Estimation of nucleated cell counts relied on the amplification of reference gene primers. Some clones are missing from TCRdb's copy, which holds only in-frame ones; the method was immunoSEQ multiplex PCR. The V and J calls and clone size were taken over from that table, and D and trimming were inferred from the DNA. The sample includes 210,000 or so clones, about four fifths of them seen just once. The CDR3 loop spans 14 amino acids. Deletions cut 5 bases from V and 5 bases from J, with 13 bases between. Per germline, CDR1 MNHEY and CDR2 SVGAGI. Enrolled during active infection, Seattle patients were then followed longitudinally.

Sequenced input: peripheral blood. The V and J genes are TRBV6-5 and TRBJ1-5, with D hard to call. This clonotype was obtained from an elderly woman with COVID-19, enrolled during active disease. CDR3 DNA: TGTGCCAGCAGTCCGCTCGCCGTAGATCAGCCCCAGCATTTT. Translating it yields CASSPLAVDQPQHF.